This TCR beta chain was retrieved from a study of blood T cell repertoires in COVID-19. Overall study context: The United States, Italy and Spain provided the acute and convalescent COVID-19 samples. The cDNA or gDNA used as material had been derived from T cells, B-cell-depleted T cells, or PBMCs.

This CDR3 is 14 amino acids long. V was cut by 10 bases and J by 2 bases, with 17 bases left in between. Germline loops: CDR1 MNHEY, CDR2 SMNVEV (reference sequence). Authors' methods: Nucleated cell number was recorded as an estimate derived from reference gene primer amplification. Measured with immunoSEQ multiplex PCR; TCRdb has only the in-frame clones, and not every one. V and J calls and clone size are those listed in that table; D and trimming were worked out from the DNA. The sample yields tens of thousands of clones, 88% seen once. This chain links TRBV27 with TRBJ1-2; TRBD1 might be the D (6 bases). The sequence came from a man aged 50-59 years with active COVID-19. Source material: peripheral blood. DNA for the CDR3: TGTGCCACAACGAGGGGGGGAGGAAACTATGGCTACACCTTC. Encoded protein: CATTRGGGNYGYTF.